Here is one T cell receptor (beta chain) with its context. This CDR3 is 16 amino acids long. Germline CDR1 and CDR2: SGHAT and FQNNGV. V shed 2 bases and J 9 bases; nucleotides not matched to a gene: 10. This record belongs to a study of blood T cell repertoires in COVID-19. Sequenced by immunoSEQ multiplex PCR; TCRdb stores in-frame clones only, minus some. The sample includes about 160,000 clones, over 75% of them seen just once. The clonotype originates from a man between 60 and 75 years old who had recovered from COVID-19. The source material was peripheral blood. The V call is TRBV11-2, the J call TRBJ2-1; 10 nucleotides agree with TRBD1. The CDR3 here is CASSLRQGAHFGEQFF. CDR3 bases: TGTGCCAGCAGCTTACGACAGGGGGCGCACTTTGGTGAGCAGTTCTTC.